This T cell receptor (beta chain) derives from a study of Ad26.COV2.S vaccination and SARS-CoV-2 variants. On the study more broadly: Dosing was one shot or two shots 56 days apart. Whole-study findings and limits: Vaccinees showed greater spike-specific TCR breadth than placebo recipients.

As regards this clone: What it recognizes is unknown.

In germline, CDR1 is SNHLY, CDR2 FYNNEI. V was pared by 1 base and J by 5 bases, with 4 bases of the junction left unmatched. This CDR3 spans 14 amino acids. Specified treatment: about 20 received Ad26.COV2.S at low or high dose, single or two shots; 5 received placebo; per-sample allocation not given. After the first vaccine or placebo injection, samples were drawn on day 63. Vaccination used an Ad26 vector expressing Wuhan-strain SARS-CoV-2 spike. TCRdb's table, derived via immunoSEQ multiplex PCR, lists solely in-frame clones and lacks some. The table shows about 450,000 clones, with 80% to 90% occurring only once.

J is TRBJ2-7 and V is TRBV2; 8 bases are a match to TRBD2. The receptor was derived from a person between 18 and 65 years old who received the Ad26.COV2.S COVID-19 vaccine or a placebo. Sequenced here: peripheral blood, sampled in a trial of Ad26.COV2.S vaccine versus placebo. CDR3 residues: CASSEGTSWNEQYV. The CDR3 nucleotides are TGTGCCAGCAGTGAAGGGACTAGCTGGAACGAGCAGTACGTC.